This entry concerns a single T cell receptor beta chain. The data are from a study of blood T cell repertoires in COVID-19. Turning to the study itself: The samples span acute and convalescent COVID-19 from the United States, Italy and Spain. Sample material is recorded as cDNA or gDNA derived from T cells, B-cell-depleted T cells, or PBMCs.

In the authors' workflow: The authors estimated nucleated cell counts from reference gene primer amplification. TCRdb's copy holds only in-frame clones and misses some; the assay was immunoSEQ multiplex PCR. V and J calls plus clone size are reproduced from that table; the DNA served to infer D and trimming. The top ten hold around 5.2% of the sample, which has fewer than 250,000 clones, nearly 85% seen once. This CDR3 is 15 amino acids long. Germline lookup yields CDR1 SGHTA and CDR2 FQGNSA. Trimming cost V 2 bases and J 4 bases; bases outside gene matches: 5. The chain carries TRBV7-2 and TRBJ2-3; TRBD2 matches 8 bases. The receptor comes from a human donor in a cohort sampled during active COVID-19. Sequencing used peripheral blood. CDR3: CASSLFSGGADTQYF. Written as DNA, the CDR3 is TGTGCCAGCAGCTTATTCAGCGGGGGCGCAGATACGCAGTATTTT.